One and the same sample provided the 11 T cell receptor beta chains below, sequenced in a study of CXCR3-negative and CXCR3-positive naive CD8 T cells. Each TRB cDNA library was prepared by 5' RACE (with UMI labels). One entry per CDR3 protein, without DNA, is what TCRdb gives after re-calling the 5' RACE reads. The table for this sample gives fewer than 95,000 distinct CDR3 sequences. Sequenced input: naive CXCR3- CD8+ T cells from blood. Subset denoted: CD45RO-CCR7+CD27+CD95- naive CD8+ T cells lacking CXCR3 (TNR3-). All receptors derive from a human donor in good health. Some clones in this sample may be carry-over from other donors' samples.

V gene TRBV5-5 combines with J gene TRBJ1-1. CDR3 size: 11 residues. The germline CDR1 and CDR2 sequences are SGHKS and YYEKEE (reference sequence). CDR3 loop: CASRSTVEAFF.

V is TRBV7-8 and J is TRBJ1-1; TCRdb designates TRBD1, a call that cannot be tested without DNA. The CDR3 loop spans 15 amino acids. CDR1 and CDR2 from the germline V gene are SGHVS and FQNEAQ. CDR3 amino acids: CASSLYRAANTEAFF. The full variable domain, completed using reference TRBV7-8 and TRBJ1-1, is GAGVSQSPRYKVAKRGQDVALRCDPISGHVSLFWYQQALGQGPEFLTYFQNEAQLDKSGLPSDRFFAERPEGSVSTLKIQRTQQEDSAVYLCASSLYRAANTEAFFGQGTRLTVV.

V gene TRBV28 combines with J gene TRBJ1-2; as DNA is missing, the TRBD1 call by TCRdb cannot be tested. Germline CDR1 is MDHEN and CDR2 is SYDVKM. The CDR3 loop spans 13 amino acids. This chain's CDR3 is CASSTDSSYGYTF.

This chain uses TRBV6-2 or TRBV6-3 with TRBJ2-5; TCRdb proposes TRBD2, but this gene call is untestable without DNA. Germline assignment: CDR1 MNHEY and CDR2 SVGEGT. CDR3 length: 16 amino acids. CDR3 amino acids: CASSTPWREYQETQYF.

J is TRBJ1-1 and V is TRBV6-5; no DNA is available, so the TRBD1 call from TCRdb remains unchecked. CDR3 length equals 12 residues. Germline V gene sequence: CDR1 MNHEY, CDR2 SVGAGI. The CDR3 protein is CASSLGTTEAFF.

CDR3 residues: CASSQPGQSNEKLFF. The chain is built from TRBV4-2 and TRBJ1-4; as DNA is missing, the TRBD1 call by TCRdb cannot be tested. The CDR3 length is 15 residues. The germline CDR1 and CDR2 sequences are LGHNA and YNFKEQ.

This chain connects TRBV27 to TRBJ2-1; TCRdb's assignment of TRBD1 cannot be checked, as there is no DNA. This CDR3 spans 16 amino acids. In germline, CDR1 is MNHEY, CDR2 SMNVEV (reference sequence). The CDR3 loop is CASSSTPDRSYNEQFF.

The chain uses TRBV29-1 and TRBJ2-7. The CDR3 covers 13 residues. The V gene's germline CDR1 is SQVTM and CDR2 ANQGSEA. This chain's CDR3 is CSVDLQGTYEQYF.

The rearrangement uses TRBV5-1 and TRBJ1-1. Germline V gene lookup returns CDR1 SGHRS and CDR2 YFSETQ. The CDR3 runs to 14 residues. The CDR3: CASSLLLKDTEAFF.

The CDR3 loop reads CASSQDPGEVSTEAFF. V usage is TRBV4-1 and J usage is TRBJ1-1; as DNA is missing, the TRBD1 call by TCRdb cannot be tested. CDR1 and CDR2 from the germline V gene are MGHRA and YSYEKL. The CDR3 totals 16 residues.

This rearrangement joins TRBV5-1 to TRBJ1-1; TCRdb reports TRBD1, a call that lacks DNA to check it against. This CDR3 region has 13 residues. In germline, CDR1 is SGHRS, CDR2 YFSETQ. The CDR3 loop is CASSHTGDTEAFF.